What follows is one TCR beta chain and its context. The antigen remains unidentified. This PCR relied on a set of 60 Vbeta primers and 13 Jbeta primers. As originally analysed: In a later analysis, some 11 million of some 80 million unique beta chains occurred in at least two donors. Method: immunoSEQ multiplex PCR; TCRdb's copy keeps in-frame clones and lacks some. V and J calls and clone size are copied from that table; D and trimming were computed from the DNA. The table shows 200,000 to 250,000 clones, with 70% occurring only once. The record originates from a study of cytomegalovirus exposure and HLA in healthy donors. Findings and caveats of the study: In a later analysis, across HLA loci, associated TCR counts were highest for DRB1, lowest for HLA-C.

The length of the CDR3 is 12 residues. Trimming removed 3 bases from V and 8 bases from J, with 10 bases in between. Germline V gives CDR1 MDHEN, CDR2 SYDVKM. The sequenced sample was PBMCs. The sequence was collected from a man aged 35 to 55 in good health and CMV-seropositive. V usage is TRBV28 and J usage is TRBJ1-1; D might be TRBD1 (6 bases). The chain's CDR3 is CASSFSDREAFF. The CDR3 nucleotides read TGTGCCAGCAGTTTCTCGGACAGAGAAGCTTTCTTT.